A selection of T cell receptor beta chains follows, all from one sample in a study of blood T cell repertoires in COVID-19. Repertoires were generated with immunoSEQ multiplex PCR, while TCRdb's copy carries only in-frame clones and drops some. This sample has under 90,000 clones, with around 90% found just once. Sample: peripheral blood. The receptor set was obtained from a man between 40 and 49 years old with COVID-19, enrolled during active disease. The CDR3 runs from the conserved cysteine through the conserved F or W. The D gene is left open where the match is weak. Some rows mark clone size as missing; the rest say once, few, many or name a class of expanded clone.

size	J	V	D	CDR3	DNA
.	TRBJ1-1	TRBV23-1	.	CASSQATGVNTEAFF	TGCGCCAGCAGTCAAGCGACAGGTGTGAACACTGAAGCTTTCTTT
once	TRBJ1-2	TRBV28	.	CASSLPQYGYTF	TGTGCCAGCAGTTTGCCGCAGTATGGCTACACCTTC
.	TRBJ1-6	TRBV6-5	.	CASSRVLLALHF	TGTGCCAGCAGCAGGGTCCTGTTGGCCCTCCACTTT
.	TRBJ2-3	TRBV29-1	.	CSVVQGGGGDTQYF	TGCAGCGTTGTCCAAGGGGGTGGGGGAGATACGCAGTATTTT
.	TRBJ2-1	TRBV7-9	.	CASSLPGLMQFF	TGTGCCAGCAGCCTCCCGGGACTTATGCAGTTCTTC
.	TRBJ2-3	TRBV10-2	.	CASSEGGGGFTDTQYF	TGCGCCAGCAGTGAGGGTGGCGGCGGATTCACAGATACGCAGTATTTT
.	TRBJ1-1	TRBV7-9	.	CASSLQGEAFF	TGTGCCAGCAGCTTACAGGGTGAAGCTTTCTTT
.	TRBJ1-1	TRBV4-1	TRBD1	CASSPHGTGAGAEAFF	TGCGCCAGCAGCCCGCACGGGACAGGGGCAGGGGCTGAAGCTTTCTTT
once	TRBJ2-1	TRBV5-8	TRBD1	CASSNRWTGGDEQFF	TGTGCCAGCAGCAACCGATGGACAGGGGGGGATGAGCAGTTCTTC
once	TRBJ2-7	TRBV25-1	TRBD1	CASSGGGWQGADEQYF	TGTGCCAGCAGTGGGGGAGGTTGGCAGGGGGCAGACGAGCAGTACTTC
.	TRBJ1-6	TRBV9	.	CASSEGPGNDSPLHF	TGTGCCAGCAGCGAGGGGCCGGGTAACGATTCACCCCTCCACTTT
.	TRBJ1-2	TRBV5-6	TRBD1	CASSLPQGTGPSKEF	TGTGCCAGCAGCTTGCCTCAGGGGACAGGGCCGAGTAAGGAGTTC
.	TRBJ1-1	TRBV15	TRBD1	CATSVRQGTNTEAFF	TGTGCCACCAGCGTAAGACAGGGGACGAACACTGAAGCTTTCTTT
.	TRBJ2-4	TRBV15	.	CATSRVLSLAKNIQYF	TGTGCCACCAGCAGAGTCCTTTCCTTAGCCAAAAACATTCAGTACTTC
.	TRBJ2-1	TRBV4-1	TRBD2	CASSQEASGGYSSYNEQFF	TGCGCCAGCAGCCAAGAAGCTAGCGGGGGCTACAGCTCCTACAATGAGCAGTTCTTC
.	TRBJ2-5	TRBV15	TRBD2	CATSRDQAGRTQYF	TGTGCCACCAGCAGAGATCAAGCGGGGAGGACCCAGTACTTC
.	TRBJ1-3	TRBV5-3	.	CASTLESGIYF	TGTGCCAGTACTCTGGAATCGGGCATATATTTT
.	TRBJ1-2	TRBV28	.	CASRLTANYGYTF	TGTGCCAGCAGGTTAACAGCTAACTATGGCTACACCTTC